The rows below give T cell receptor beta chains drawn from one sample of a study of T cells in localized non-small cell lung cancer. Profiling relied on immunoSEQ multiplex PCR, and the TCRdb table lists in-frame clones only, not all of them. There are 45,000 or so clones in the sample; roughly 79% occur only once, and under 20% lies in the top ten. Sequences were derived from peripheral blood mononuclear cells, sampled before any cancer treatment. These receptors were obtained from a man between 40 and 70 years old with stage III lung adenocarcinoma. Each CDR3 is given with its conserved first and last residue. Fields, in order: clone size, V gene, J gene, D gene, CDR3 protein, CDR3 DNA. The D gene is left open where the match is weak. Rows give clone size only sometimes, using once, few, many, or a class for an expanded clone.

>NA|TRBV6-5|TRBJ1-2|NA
CASSYSVGYGYTF
TGTGCCAGCAGTTACTCGGTCGGCTATGGCTACACCTTC
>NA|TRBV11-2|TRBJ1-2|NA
CASSSGSNYGYTF
TGTGCCAGCAGCTCCGGGTCCAACTATGGCTACACCTTC
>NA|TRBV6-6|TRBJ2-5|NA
CASSWGETQYF
TGTGCCAGCAGTTGGGGTGAGACCCAGTACTTC
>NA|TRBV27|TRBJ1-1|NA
CASRPPQRNTEAFF
TGTGCCAGCAGGCCTCCGCAGCGGAACACTGAAGCTTTCTTT
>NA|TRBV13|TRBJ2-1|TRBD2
CASSSAGSSYNEQFF
TGTGCCAGCAGCTCAGCGGGGAGCTCCTACAATGAGCAGTTCTTC
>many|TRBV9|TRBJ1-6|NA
CASSVGSSYNSPLHF
TGTGCCAGCAGCGTAGGGAGCTCCTATAATTCACCCCTCCACTTT
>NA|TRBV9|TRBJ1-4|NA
CASSVALEDEKLFF
TGTGCCAGCAGCGTAGCCCTTGAGGATGAAAAACTGTTTTTT
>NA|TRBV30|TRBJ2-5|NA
CAWSVWVEQPYQETQYF
TGTGCCTGGAGTGTATGGGTCGAACAGCCGTACCAAGAGACCCAGTACTTC
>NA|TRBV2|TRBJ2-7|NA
CASSAGGAYEQYF
TGTGCCAGCAGTGCCGGCGGTGCCTACGAGCAGTACTTC
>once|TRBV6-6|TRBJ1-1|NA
CASSAVQMNTEAFF
TGTGCCAGCAGCGCGGTACAGATGAACACTGAAGCTTTCTTT
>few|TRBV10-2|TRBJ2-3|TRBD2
CASDRTSGGDTQYF
TGCGCCAGCGACAGAACTAGCGGGGGGGATACGCAGTATTTT
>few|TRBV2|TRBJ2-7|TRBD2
CASRGGLAVFSYEQYF
TGTGCCAGCAGGGGGGGACTAGCGGTTTTTTCCTACGAGCAGTACTTC
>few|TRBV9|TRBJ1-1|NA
CASSARDKNTEAFF
TGTGCCAGCAGCGCGCGGGACAAGAACACTGAAGCTTTCTTT
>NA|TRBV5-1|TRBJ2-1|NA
CASSLRGPNNEQFF
TGCGCCAGCAGCTTGCGGGGGCCCAACAATGAGCAGTTCTTC
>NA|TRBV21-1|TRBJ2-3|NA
CASIIVRNTDTQYF
TGTGCCAGCATAATAGTCAGAAACACAGATACGCAGTATTTT
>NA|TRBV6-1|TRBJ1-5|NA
CASSQNHNQPQHF
TGTGCCAGCAGTCAGAACCACAATCAGCCCCAGCATTTT
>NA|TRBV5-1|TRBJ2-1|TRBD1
CASSLGRGQVYNEQFF
TGCGCCAGCAGCTTGGGCAGGGGGCAGGTCTACAATGAGCAGTTCTTC
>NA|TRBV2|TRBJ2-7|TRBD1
CASSFPGQGIYEQYF
TGTGCCAGCAGTTTTCCGGGACAGGGGATCTACGAGCAGTACTTC
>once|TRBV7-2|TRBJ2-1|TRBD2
CASSFPTSGESSYNEQFF
TGTGCCAGCAGCTTTCCGACTAGCGGGGAGAGTTCCTACAATGAGCAGTTCTTC
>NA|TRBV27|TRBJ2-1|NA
CASSRTSGLQFF
TGTGCCAGCAGCCGGACGAGCGGATTACAGTTCTTC
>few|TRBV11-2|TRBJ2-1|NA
CASQLWLDSYNEQFF
TGTGCCAGTCAACTATGGTTAGACTCCTACAATGAGCAGTTCTTC
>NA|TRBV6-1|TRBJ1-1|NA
CASRGQDWTEAFF
TGTGCCAGCAGGGGACAAGATTGGACTGAAGCTTTCTTT
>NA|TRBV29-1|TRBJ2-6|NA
CSVEMRLPGANVLTF
TGCAGCGTTGAAATGAGGTTGCCTGGGGCCAACGTCCTGACTTTC
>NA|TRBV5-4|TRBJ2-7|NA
CASSLLPGYEQYF
TGTGCCAGCAGCTTACTCCCCGGCTACGAGCAGTACTTC
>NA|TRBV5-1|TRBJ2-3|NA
CASRIDFDTQYF
TGCGCCAGCAGGATTGACTTTGATACGCAGTATTTT